The clone carrying this T cell receptor (beta chain) was seen only a few times. The sample belongs to a study of T-cell reconstitution after alpha-beta-depleted transplantation in children. Molecular barcoding with unique molecular identifiers was used for the TCRbeta library. TCRdb redid the calling of the PCR reads with MiXCR, one entry per CDR3 protein. The data contain some 490,000 distinct CDR3 sequences, roughly an eighth of them singletons. With V trimmed by 3 bases and J by 2 bases, 6 bases remained unmatched. CDR3 length equals 14 residues. Looked up from germline, CDR1 is DFQATT and CDR2 is SNEGSKA (reference sequence).

The V and J genes are TRBV20-1 and TRBJ2-7, with TRBD1 matching over 8 bases. The receptor was derived from a human donor who donated a stem cell graft to a child with combined immunodeficiency. The sequenced sample was PBMCs from the stem cell graft donor, obtained from the stem cell graft. The CDR3 loop reads CSARYQGAPYEQYF. The CDR3 DNA follows: TGCAGTGCTAGGTATCAGGGGGCACCCTACGAGCAGTACTTC.